This is a list of T cell receptor beta chains from one sample in a study of cytomegalovirus exposure and HLA in healthy donors. Only in-frame clones appear in the TCRdb table, and some are missing; sequencing was by immunoSEQ multiplex PCR. The sample holds more than 95,000 clones; almost 80% are singletons and the top ten take 5% to 6.5%. The material sequenced was PBMCs. The origin of the receptors is a man aged 60 to 69 in good health and CMV-seropositive. CDR3s include the opening cysteine and the closing phenylalanine or tryptophan. The D gene is left open where the match is weak.

TRBJ1-5 TRBV7-2 TRBD1 CASSLGQGGQPQHF TGTGCCAGCAGCCTTGGACAGGGGGGCCAGCCCCAGCATTTT
TRBJ1-5 TRBV27 TRBD1 CASSFGQGGNQPQHF TGTGCCAGCAGTTTCGGACAGGGAGGCAATCAGCCCCAGCATTTT
TRBJ1-4 TRBV11-3 TRBD1 CASSRDSREKLFF TGTGCCAGCAGCCGGGACAGTAGGGAAAAACTGTTTTTT
TRBJ1-3 TRBV7-2 NA CASSSSPAGPTSGNTIYF TGTGCCAGCAGCTCCTCGCCGGCGGGTCCTACTTCTGGAAACACCATATATTTT
TRBJ1-2 TRBV4-2 NA CASSPSDDRRYTF TGTGCCAGCAGCCCCTCCGACGACAGGCGCTACACCTTC
TRBJ2-1 TRBV7-7 NA CASSFPPGVLDHEQFF TGTGCCAGCAGCTTCCCGCCAGGGGTGTTGGATCATGAGCAGTTCTTC
TRBJ2-7 TRBV6-1 NA CASSEATGTSNRHF TGTGCCAGCAGTGAAGCGACCGGGACATCGAACCGCCACTTC
TRBJ2-3 TRBV2 TRBD2 CASPPGGEAGGSADTQYF TGTGCCAGCCCGCCAGGGGGGGAAGCGGGGGGGAGCGCAGATACGCAGTATTTT
TRBJ1-1 TRBV6-5 TRBD1 CASRGTDQNTEAFF TGTGCCAGCAGGGGGACAGACCAGAACACTGAAGCTTTCTTT
TRBJ2-7 TRBV6-5 NA CASSLSGTSYEQYF TGTGCCAGCAGCCTCAGCGGAACTTCCTACGAGCAGTACTTC
TRBJ2-7 TRBV14 TRBD2 CASSPRGISSYEQYF TGTGCCAGCAGCCCGCGGGGGATTAGTTCCTACGAGCAGTACTTC
TRBJ2-2 TRBV10-2 TRBD2 CASSEFSGGTGELFF TGCGCCAGCAGTGAGTTTAGCGGGGGGACCGGGGAGCTGTTTTTT
TRBJ2-7 TRBV19 TRBD1 CASSMGQGKSYEQYF TGTGCCAGTAGTATGGGACAGGGGAAGTCCTACGAGCAGTACTTC
TRBJ1-6 TRBV5-4 NA CASSLEQGDSPLHF TGTGCCAGCAGCCTGGAGCAGGGCGACTCACCCCTCCACTTT
TRBJ1-2 TRBV6-6 NA CASSRESYGYTF TGTGCCAGCAGCCGGGAGAGCTATGGCTACACCTTC
TRBJ2-2 TRBV6-1 NA CASSFGGQSTGELFF TGTGCCAGCAGTTTTGGCGGGCAGAGCACCGGGGAGCTGTTTTTT
TRBJ1-1 TRBV5-1 TRBD1 CASSSGTGGTEAFF TGCGCCAGCAGCTCCGGGACAGGGGGAACTGAAGCTTTCTTT
TRBJ1-1 TRBV5-1 NA CASSLGTVKNTEAFF TGCGCCAGCAGCTTGGGGACAGTAAAGAACACTGAAGCTTTCTTT